This T cell receptor beta chain was obtained from a study of cytomegalovirus exposure and HLA in healthy donors. In the PCR, 60 Vbeta and 13 Jbeta primers were used. Using immunoSEQ multiplex PCR, the repertoire was profiled, and TCRdb retains in-frame clones only, with some absent. Here the sample spans tens of thousands of clones, around 80% being singletons. The table lists this clone with a few counts. Its antigen is still unknown. The V gene's germline CDR1 is WSHSY and CDR2 SAAADI. Trimming removed 6 bases at V and 1 base at J, with 6 bases between. This CDR3 comprises 12 residues. Study outcomes and limitations: Later on, an analysis tied over 15,000 TCR beta sequences to HLA alleles at 0.05 false discovery rate.

The sequence was obtained from a man between 45 and 60 years old in good health and CMV-seronegative. The chain has TRBV10-2 and TRBJ1-1; D unclear. Sequencing used PBMCs. Here the CDR3 reads CASRTQNTEAFF. CDR3 sequence (DNA): TGCGCCAGCAGAACACAGAACACTGAAGCTTTCTTT.